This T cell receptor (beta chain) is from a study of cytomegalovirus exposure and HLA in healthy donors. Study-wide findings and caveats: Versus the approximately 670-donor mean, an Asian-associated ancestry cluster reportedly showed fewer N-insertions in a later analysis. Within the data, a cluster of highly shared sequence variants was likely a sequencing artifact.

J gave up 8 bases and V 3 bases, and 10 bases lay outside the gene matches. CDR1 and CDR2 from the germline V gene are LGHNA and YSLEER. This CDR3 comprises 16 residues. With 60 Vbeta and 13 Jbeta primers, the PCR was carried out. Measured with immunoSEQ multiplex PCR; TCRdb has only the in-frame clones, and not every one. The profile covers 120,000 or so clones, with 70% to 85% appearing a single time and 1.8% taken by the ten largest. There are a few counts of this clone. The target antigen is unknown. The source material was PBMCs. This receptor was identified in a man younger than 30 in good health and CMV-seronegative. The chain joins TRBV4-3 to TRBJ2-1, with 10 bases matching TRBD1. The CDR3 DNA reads TGCGCCAGCAGCCAGGCCGGGACAGGGGACCCCGATGAGCAGTTCTTC. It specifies CASSQAGTGDPDEQFF.